The clone carrying this TCR beta chain was seen a few times. Antigen specificity is unknown. This sample stems from a study of T cell repertoires in cytomegalovirus infection. Background on the study: Both a matching HLA type and CMV infection were indicated by public TCR beta signatures.

MiXCR, run by TCRdb on the reads, gives a single entry per CDR3 protein. The table shows approximately 500,000 distinct CDR3 sequences, with about a quarter occurring only once. Findings and limits, study-wide: The ex vivo response was dominated by HLA-C-restricted CMV-specific TCR beta clonotypes.

The sequenced material came from PBMCs. The receptor was isolated from a human donor in good health (CMV status not recorded). Some clones in this sample may be carry-over from other donors' samples.

The CDR3 DNA sequence: TGTGCCAGCAGTTACTCCCGGGTCTACGAGCAGTACTTC. It codes for CASSYSRVYEQYF. The chain joins TRBV6-5 to TRBJ2-7; unclear D gene. CDR1 and CDR2 (germline): MNHEY, SVGAGI. The CDR3 runs 13 residues. Trimming left V 0 bases short and J 3 bases short, with 6 bases between.